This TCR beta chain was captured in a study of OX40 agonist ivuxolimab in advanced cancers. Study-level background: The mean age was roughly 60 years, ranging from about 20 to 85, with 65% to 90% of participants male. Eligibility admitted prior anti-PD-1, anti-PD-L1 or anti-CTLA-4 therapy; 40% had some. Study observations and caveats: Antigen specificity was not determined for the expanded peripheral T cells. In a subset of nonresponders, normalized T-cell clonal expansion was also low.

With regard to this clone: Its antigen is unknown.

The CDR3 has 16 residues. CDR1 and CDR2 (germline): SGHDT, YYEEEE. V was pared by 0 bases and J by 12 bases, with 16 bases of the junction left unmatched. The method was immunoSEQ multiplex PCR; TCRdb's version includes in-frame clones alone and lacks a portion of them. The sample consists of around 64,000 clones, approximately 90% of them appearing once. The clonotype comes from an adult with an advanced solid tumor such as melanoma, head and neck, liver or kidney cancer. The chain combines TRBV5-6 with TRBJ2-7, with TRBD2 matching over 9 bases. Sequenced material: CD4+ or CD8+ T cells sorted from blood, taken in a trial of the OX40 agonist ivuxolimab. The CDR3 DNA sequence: TGTGCCAGCAGCTTGGCCGGGGTAGCGGGAGCTCCTTTTGTGTACTTC. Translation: CASSLAGVAGAPFVYF.